These T cell receptor beta chains were read from a single sample in a study of shared clonotypes between healthy human individuals. Assay: immunoSEQ multiplex PCR; the TCRdb copy retains only in-frame clones and omits some. The sample has some 1 million clones; approximately 76% are singletons. Sequencing input: memory CD4+ T cells sorted from blood. Every receptor here comes from a man between 18 and 29 years old in good health. The CDR3 runs from the conserved cysteine through the conserved F or W. The order of the fields is J gene, D gene, V gene, clone size, CDR3 DNA, CDR3 protein. A D gene is named only where the DNA matches it firmly. Only some rows state a clone size, as once, few, many or a class for expanded clones.

>TRBJ1-5|-|TRBV19|-
TGTGCCAGTAGTATAGGGGGGGGGAACAATCAGCCCCAGCATTTT
CASSIGGGNNQPQHF
>TRBJ1-5|-|TRBV7-2|once
TGTGCCAGCAGCTTAATTAGGGGGTCTCAGCCCCAGCATTTT
CASSLIRGSQPQHF
>TRBJ2-1|-|TRBV6-1|-
TGTGCCAGCAGTGAACAGCCGAGCTCCTACAATGAGCAGTTCTTC
CASSEQPSSYNEQFF
>TRBJ2-3|-|TRBV7-9|-
TGTGCCAGCAGCTCGGGAAGCACAGATACGCAGTATTTT
CASSSGSTDTQYF
>TRBJ2-7|-|TRBV4-1|-
TGCGCCAGCAGCCCCTACCTGCGGTCTCCCTACGAGCAGTACTTC
CASSPYLRSPYEQYF
>TRBJ2-5|-|TRBV11-2|-
TGTGCCAGCAGCTTAAGTTCACCGACCGAGACCCAGTACTTC
CASSLSSPTETQYF
>TRBJ2-3|TRBD2|TRBV19|-
TGTGCCAGTACGGCGGGGGGGCCTGTCGGTACGCAGTATTTT
CASTAGGPVGTQYF
>TRBJ2-5|-|TRBV2|-
TGTGCCAGCAGTGAAGGGTGGGAGACCCAGTACTTC
CASSEGWETQYF
>TRBJ2-4|-|TRBV18|-
TGTGCCAGCTCACCACCGCTCAGGCCCCTGGACATTCAGTACTTC
CASSPPLRPLDIQYF
>TRBJ2-4|-|TRBV2|few
TGTGCCAGCAGTGCGGAGACAGGGTGGGGGGGTTTTGGCAAAAACATTCAGTACTTC
CASSAETGWGGFGKNIQYF
>TRBJ1-1|-|TRBV5-4|-
TGTGCCAGCAGCTTGCGAGACAGATCCGAATTTTACACTGAAGCTTTCTTT
CASSLRDRSEFYTEAFF
>TRBJ2-1|TRBD2|TRBV5-4|-
TGTGCCAGCAGCCTCTCTAGCGGGAGATACGATGAGCAGTTCTTC
CASSLSSGRYDEQFF
>TRBJ2-4|TRBD2|TRBV29-1|-
TGCAGCGTAAGAGCGGGGGTGAACATTCAGTACTTC
CSVRAGVNIQYF
>TRBJ1-1|-|TRBV11-1|-
TGTGCCAGCAGCTCCCCGGAAGTGGGCTTGGTAGAAGCTTTCTTT
CASSSPEVGLVEAFF
>TRBJ2-7|-|TRBV5-1|-
TGCGCCAGCAGCCCCGCGGGGGTAGGGGGGTACTACGAGCAGTACTTC
CASSPAGVGGYYEQYF
>TRBJ2-3|-|TRBV27|-
TGTGCCAGCGGAGGGGACTCCACATATACACAGTATTTT
CASGGDSTYTQYF
>TRBJ2-5|TRBD1|TRBV18|-
TGTGCCAGCTCACGGGACAGGGGACTCCAAGAGACCCAGTACTTC
CASSRDRGLQETQYF
>TRBJ1-1|-|TRBV4-1|many
TGCGCCAGCAGCCAAGAAACCCCGCGGGTCGCGGAGGCTTTCTTT
CASSQETPRVAEAFF
>TRBJ2-1|TRBD2|TRBV9|-
TGTGCCAGCAGCCTCATCAGCGGGGGGGCCGATGAGCAGTTCTTC
CASSLISGGADEQFF
>TRBJ2-2|TRBD2|TRBV7-7|-
TGTGCTAGCAGCTTAGGGACTAGCGTAAACACCGGGGAGCTGTTTTTT
CASSLGTSVNTGELFF
>TRBJ1-4|-|TRBV5-6|-
TGTGCCAGCAGCTCTAGTACAGGGCGCCCAGAAAAACTGTTTTTT
CASSSSTGRPEKLFF
>TRBJ1-5|-|TRBV19|few
TGTGCCAGTAGTAACCAGGGGCCCCATCAGCCCCAGCATTTT
CASSNQGPHQPQHF
>TRBJ2-7|-|TRBV27|-
TGTGCCAGCAGTTTATCTGCGGGCGGAACCTCCTACGAGCAGTACTTC
CASSLSAGGTSYEQYF
>TRBJ2-1|TRBD2|TRBV11-2|-
TGTGCCAGCAGCTCACAGCGGGGGGCTTACAATGAGCAGTTCTTC
CASSSQRGAYNEQFF
>TRBJ2-1|TRBD2|TRBV11-2|-
TGTGCCAGCAGCTTAGCAAGGGCGGGAGGGCCCTACAATGAGCAGTTCTTC
CASSLARAGGPYNEQFF
>TRBJ1-2|TRBD1|TRBV27|few
TGTGCCAGCAGTTTGAAGGGGGCGGCCTATGGCTACACCTTC
CASSLKGAAYGYTF
>TRBJ2-1|TRBD2|TRBV11-3|-
TGTGCCAGCAGCTTAAGGACTAGCACCGGCTCCTACAATGAGCAGTTCTTC
CASSLRTSTGSYNEQFF
>TRBJ1-5|TRBD1|TRBV28|-
TGTGCCAGCAGTGCTCAGGGACAGGGGTTAAATCAGCCCCAGCATTTT
CASSAQGQGLNQPQHF
>TRBJ1-5|-|TRBV4-1|-
TGCGCCAGCAGCCAAGCGGGGTTTGTGGGGAATCAGCCCCAGCATTTT
CASSQAGFVGNQPQHF
>TRBJ2-5|-|TRBV19|-
TGTGCCAGTAGGGCGGAGGGCGGAGCCTCTTGGGAGACCCAGTACTTC
CASRAEGGASWETQYF
>TRBJ2-5|TRBD1|TRBV4-1|-
TGCGCCAGCAGCCAAGAGGGGACAGTGCAAGAGACCCAGTACTTC
CASSQEGTVQETQYF
>TRBJ2-1|TRBD2|TRBV2|-
TGTGCCAGCAACGGCGGGGGCTACAATGAGCAGTTCTTC
CASNGGGYNEQFF
>TRBJ2-7|-|TRBV27|-
TGTGCCAGCAGCCCTACAAGGGGGAGGGGACTAACCTACGAGCAGTACTTC
CASSPTRGRGLTYEQYF
>TRBJ1-2|-|TRBV29-1|-
TGCAGCGTTGATTACGACCGGGGGGGCTATGGCTACACCTTC
CSVDYDRGGYGYTF
>TRBJ2-1|-|TRBV5-4|-
TGTGCCAGCAGCTTGTTTCTGTTCAATGAGCAGTTCTTC
CASSLFLFNEQFF
>TRBJ2-5|TRBD2|TRBV2|-
TGTGCCAGCAGTGAAGGGCTAGCGGGGGTGAAGTACCAAGAGACCCAGTACTTC
CASSEGLAGVKYQETQYF
>TRBJ1-1|-|TRBV28|-
TGTGCCAGCAGGGGGCAGGGAATAGGGACTGAAGCTTTCTTT
CASRGQGIGTEAFF
>TRBJ2-1|TRBD2|TRBV2|-
TGTGCCAGCAGTCGGACTAGCGGAGCCTCCTACAATGAGCAGTTCTTC
CASSRTSGASYNEQFF
>TRBJ2-7|-|TRBV25-1|-
TGTGCCAGCAGTGAATTGGTCCCGGGACGGAACTACGAGCAGTACTTC
CASSELVPGRNYEQYF
>TRBJ1-6|-|TRBV2|-
TGTGCCAGCATCTCCGAAGGGACTAATTCACCCCTCCACTTT
CASISEGTNSPLHF
>TRBJ2-2|TRBD2|TRBV4-1|-
TGCGCCAGCAGTCCGGTGGGACTAGCGGGGGGGACCGGGGAGCTGTTTTTT
CASSPVGLAGGTGELFF
>TRBJ2-3|-|TRBV5-5|-
TGTGCCAGCAGCTCCCCGGGAACAGATACGCAGTATTTT
CASSSPGTDTQYF
>TRBJ1-6|-|TRBV7-2|-
TGTGCCAGCAGCTTAGATGATGTAGGCGGTTATAATTCACCCCTCCACTTT
CASSLDDVGGYNSPLHF
>TRBJ2-7|-|TRBV28|few
TGTGCCAGCAGTCGGCGCGTGAACGAGCAGTACTTC
CASSRRVNEQYF
>TRBJ1-2|TRBD1|TRBV5-1|-
TGCGCCAGCAGCAACCAGGACAGGGCTAATGGCTACACCTTC
CASSNQDRANGYTF
>TRBJ2-5|-|TRBV2|once
TGTGCCAGCAGTGGGCCCTTGGGGCAAGAGACCCAGTACTTC
CASSGPLGQETQYF
>TRBJ1-1|-|TRBV19|-
TGTGCCAGTAGTAGAAGGACCGCAGGGCTCACTGAAGCTTTCTTT
CASSRRTAGLTEAFF